This note documents a single T cell receptor beta chain sequence. Its antigen is unidentified. The record originates from a study of cytomegalovirus exposure and HLA in healthy donors. Amplification used 60 Vbeta primers and 13 Jbeta primers. Measured with immunoSEQ multiplex PCR; TCRdb has only the in-frame clones, and not every one. The sample shows 150,000 to 200,000 clones, less than 90% of them seen only once. This CDR3 is 15 amino acids long. Germline V gene data show CDR1 as MNHEY and CDR2 as SMNVEV (reference sequence). Unmatched junction bases numbered 9, after V lost 4 bases and J lost 4 bases. Study outcomes and limitations: More clonal expansion characterized HLA-associated TCR beta chains than equally common others in a later analysis. A later analysis linked a missense variant in DCLRE1C to the trimming of TCR beta V and J genes.

Sequencing input: PBMCs. The clonotype comes from a girl under three years old in good health and CMV-seronegative. This chain uses TRBV27 with TRBJ1-2, with 7 nucleotides matching TRBD1. The CDR3 DNA reads TGTGCCAGCAGTTCGAAGGCGACAGGGTCCTATGGCTACACCTTC. Its translation is CASSSKATGSYGYTF.